This TCR beta chain was identified in a study of cytotoxic CD8 clonotypes in ibrutinib-treated CLL listed by TCRdb under 2021. Regarding the study in general: In this cohort, over 14 patients were treatment-naive and approximately twelve were relapsed/refractory, while around 17 had unmutated IGHV. Partial responses were observed in roughly 24 patients and complete responses in 2; after a median follow-up of around 68 months, remission was maintained in approximately 15 patients and progression was observed in roughly twelve. Response samples were obtained after a median of around 11 months of treatment, with a range of roughly 6 to 40 months. Patients were still on ibrutinib when every remission and progressive disease sample was collected. On average, each sample yielded 255,043 productive templates and tens of thousands of productive rearrangements. Of the 86 people in the trial, 26 had longitudinal samples available. Cryopreserved peripheral blood mononuclear cells were obtained before treatment, at response, and at either sustained remission or disease progression. Overall study results and their limits: At ibrutinib response clonality went up, during sustained remission it held steady, and at progression it dropped back toward baseline. Public clonotypes were found to be uncommon and were observed to contract or remain stable during treatment; the increase in clonality was shown to reflect expansion of private clonotypes at ibrutinib response. Baseline clonality was found to be higher than that of age-matched healthy donors and was strongly correlated with circulating CD8+ T-cell counts. Sampling times were not matched between sustained-remission and progressing patients, and lymph node repertoires were not studied.

Comment on this clone: The antigen it recognizes is unknown. There are no base qualities to consult, and no much larger clone falls within one base.

The germline V gene (reference sequence) yields LNHNV for CDR1 and YYDKDF for CDR2. Trimming takes 6 bases from V and 1 base from J, and the germline ends sit 4 bases apart. The CDR3 runs 11 residues from the cysteine to the phenylalanine. Solely the CDR3 DNA is kept, with 33 bases framed from the first base. On a MiSeq, deep resolution sequencing aimed for a depth between 1 in 1 million and 1 in 200,000 T cells, with each clonotype covered 10x on average. TCR beta libraries were generated with the immunoSEQ hsTCRB Kit. The published analysis was carried out like this. The data were analyzed with ImmunoSEQ Analyzer and ImmunoSEQ Data Assistant, and V, D and J gene assignments followed IMGT definitions. Clonality was computed as one minus normalized Shannon entropy of productive rearrangement frequencies, ranging from 0 to 1. Only overrepresented clonotypes making up at least 0.05% of each patient's repertoire were included in the public clonotype analysis. Thirteen age-matched healthy donor repertoires from immuneACCESS were used as controls for clonality. TCRdb provides this immuneACCESS table in a form limited to in-frame rearrangements. Some clones are lacking; in checked studies, under half of them reflect an unresolved V gene, and why the rest are absent is not known. V, J and clone size reflect that table, while D and trimming were determined from the DNA. The sample yields approximately 100,000 clones; around 80% were counted once. The top ten constitute about 34% of the sample.

The sample's time point label is to be understood as: about 11 months on ibrutinib. For TCR beta library preparation, roughly 1.8 micrograms of genomic DNA was extracted from cryopreserved PBMCs. Longitudinal blood samples from CLL patients on ibrutinib monotherapy underwent high-throughput TCR beta sequencing. Patients were enrolled in a phase 2 open-label single-center ibrutinib monotherapy trial. Rearrangement joined TRBV15 to TRBJ2-7, with the D gene too uncertain to name. This TCR was sampled from a human donor with chronic lymphocytic leukemia. Sequenced here: PBMCs, sampled after 12 months of ibrutinib treatment. The nucleotide sequence reads as follows: TGTGCCACCAGGCATTCCTACGAGCAGTACTTC. It specifies CATRHSYEQYF.